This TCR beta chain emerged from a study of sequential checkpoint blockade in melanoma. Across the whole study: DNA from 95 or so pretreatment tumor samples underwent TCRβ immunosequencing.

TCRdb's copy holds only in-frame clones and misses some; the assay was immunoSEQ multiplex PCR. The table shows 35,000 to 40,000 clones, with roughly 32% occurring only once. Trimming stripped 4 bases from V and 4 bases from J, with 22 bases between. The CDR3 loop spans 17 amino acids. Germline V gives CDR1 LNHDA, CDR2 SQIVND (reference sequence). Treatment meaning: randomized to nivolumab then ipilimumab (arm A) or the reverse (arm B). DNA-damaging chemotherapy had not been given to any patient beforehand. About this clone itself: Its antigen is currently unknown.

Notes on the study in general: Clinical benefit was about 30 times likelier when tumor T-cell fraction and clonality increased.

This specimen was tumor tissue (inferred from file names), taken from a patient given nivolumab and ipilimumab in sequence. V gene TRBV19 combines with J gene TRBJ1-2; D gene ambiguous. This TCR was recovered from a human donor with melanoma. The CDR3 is CASSRDTGGGVFYGYTF. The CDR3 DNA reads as TGTGCCAGTAGTAGAGATACCGGAGGTGGAGTTTTCTATGGCTACACCTTC.